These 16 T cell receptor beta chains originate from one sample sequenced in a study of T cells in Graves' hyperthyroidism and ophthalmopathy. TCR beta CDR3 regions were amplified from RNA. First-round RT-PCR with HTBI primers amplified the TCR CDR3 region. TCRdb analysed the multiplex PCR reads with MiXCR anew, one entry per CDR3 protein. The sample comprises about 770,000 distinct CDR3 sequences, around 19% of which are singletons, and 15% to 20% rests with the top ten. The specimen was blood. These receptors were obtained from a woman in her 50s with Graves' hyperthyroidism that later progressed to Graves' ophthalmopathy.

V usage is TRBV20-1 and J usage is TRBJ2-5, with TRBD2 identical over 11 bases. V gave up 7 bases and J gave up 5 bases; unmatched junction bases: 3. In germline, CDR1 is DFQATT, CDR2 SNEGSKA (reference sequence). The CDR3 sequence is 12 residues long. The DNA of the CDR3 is TGCAGTGTTTGGACTAGCGGGGAGACCCAGTACTTC. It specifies CSVWTSGETQYF.

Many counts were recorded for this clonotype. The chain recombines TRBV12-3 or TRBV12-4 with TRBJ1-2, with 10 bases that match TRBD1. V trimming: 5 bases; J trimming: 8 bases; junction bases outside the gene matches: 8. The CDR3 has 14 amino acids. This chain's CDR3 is CASSRGQGTHGYTF. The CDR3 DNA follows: TGTGCCAGCAGTAGGGGACAGGGGACACACGGCTACACCTTC.

DNA for the CDR3: TGTGCCAGCAGCCCAGTCCCGGGACAGGGCCAAGAGACCCAGTACTTC. Amino acids: CASSPVPGQGQETQYF. The chain uses TRBV5-6 and TRBJ2-5; TRBD1 matches 9 bases. Trimming at V came to 4 bases and at J to 1 base, leaving 8 bases not matched to a gene. Germline-derived CDR1 and CDR2 are SGHDT and YYEEEE. The CDR3 loop spans 16 amino acids.

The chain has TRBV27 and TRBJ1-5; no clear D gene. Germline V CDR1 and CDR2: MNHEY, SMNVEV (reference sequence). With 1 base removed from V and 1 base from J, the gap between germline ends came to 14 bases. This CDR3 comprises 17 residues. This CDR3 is CASSLYPVGVSNQPQHF. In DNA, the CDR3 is TGTGCCAGCAGTTTATACCCGGTTGGAGTCAGCAATCAGCCCCAGCATTTT.

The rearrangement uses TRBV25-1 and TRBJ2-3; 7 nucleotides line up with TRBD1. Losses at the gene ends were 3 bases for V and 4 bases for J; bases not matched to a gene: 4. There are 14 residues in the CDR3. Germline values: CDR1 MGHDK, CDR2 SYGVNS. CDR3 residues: CASSDPDRADTQYF. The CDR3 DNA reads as TGTGCCAGCAGTGACCCCGACAGGGCAGATACGCAGTATTTT.

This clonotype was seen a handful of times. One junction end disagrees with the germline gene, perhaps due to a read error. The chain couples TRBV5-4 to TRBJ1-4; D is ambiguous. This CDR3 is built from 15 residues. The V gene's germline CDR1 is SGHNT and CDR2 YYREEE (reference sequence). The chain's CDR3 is CASSQEVSRNEKLFF. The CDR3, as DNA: TGCGCCAGCAGCCAAGAAGTCAGCCGAAACGAAAAACTGTTTTTT.

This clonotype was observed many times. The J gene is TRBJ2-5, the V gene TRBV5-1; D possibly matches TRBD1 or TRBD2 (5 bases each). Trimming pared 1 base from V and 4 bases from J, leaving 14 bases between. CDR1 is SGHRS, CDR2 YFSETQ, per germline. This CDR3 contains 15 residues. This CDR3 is CASSLNTGQGETQYF. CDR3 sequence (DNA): TGCGCCAGCAGCTTGAACACGGGGCAGGGAGAGACCCAGTACTTC.

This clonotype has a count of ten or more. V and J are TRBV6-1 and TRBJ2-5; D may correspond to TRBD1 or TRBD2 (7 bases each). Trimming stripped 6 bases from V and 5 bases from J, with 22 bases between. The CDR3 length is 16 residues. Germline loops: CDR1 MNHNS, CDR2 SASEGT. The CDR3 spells CASRPGGRGRLETQYF. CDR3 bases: TGTGCCAGCAGACCAGGGGGGAGGGGGAGGCTGGAGACCCAGTACTTC.

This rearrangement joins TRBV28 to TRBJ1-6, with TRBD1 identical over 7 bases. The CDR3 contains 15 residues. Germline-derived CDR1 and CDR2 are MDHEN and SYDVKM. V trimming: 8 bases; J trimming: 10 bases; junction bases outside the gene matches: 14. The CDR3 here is CASVINLGGRSPLHF. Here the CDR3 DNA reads TGTGCCAGCGTAATAAACCTAGGGGGCAGGTCACCCCTCCACTTT.

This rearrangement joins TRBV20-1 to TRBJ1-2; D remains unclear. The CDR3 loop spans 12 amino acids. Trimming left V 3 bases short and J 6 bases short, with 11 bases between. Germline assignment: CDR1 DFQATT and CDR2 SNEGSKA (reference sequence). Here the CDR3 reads CSAREVSDGYTF. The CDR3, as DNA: TGCAGTGCTAGGGAGGTCTCTGATGGCTACACCTTC.

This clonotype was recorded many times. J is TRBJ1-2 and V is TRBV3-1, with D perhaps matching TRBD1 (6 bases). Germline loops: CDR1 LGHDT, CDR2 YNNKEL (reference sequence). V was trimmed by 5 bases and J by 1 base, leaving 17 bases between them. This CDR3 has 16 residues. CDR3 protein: CASSDRDKDINYGYTF. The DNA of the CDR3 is TGTGCCAGCAGCGACCGGGACAAAGACATTAACTATGGCTACACCTTC.

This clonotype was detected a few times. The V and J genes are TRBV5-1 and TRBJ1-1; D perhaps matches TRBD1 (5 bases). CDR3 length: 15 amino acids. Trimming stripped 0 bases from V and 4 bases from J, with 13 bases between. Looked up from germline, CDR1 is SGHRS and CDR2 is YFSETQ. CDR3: CASSLGPGRVTEAFF. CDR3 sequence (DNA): TGCGCCAGCAGCTTGGGTCCGGGGCGGGTCACTGAAGCTTTCTTT.

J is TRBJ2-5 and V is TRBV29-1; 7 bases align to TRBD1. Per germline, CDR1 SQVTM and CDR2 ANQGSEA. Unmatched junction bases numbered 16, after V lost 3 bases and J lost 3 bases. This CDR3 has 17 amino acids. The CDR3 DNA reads TGCAGCGTTGACGGGGCCGCGAGACAGGGCATGGAAGAGACCCAGTACTTC. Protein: CSVDGAARQGMEETQYF.

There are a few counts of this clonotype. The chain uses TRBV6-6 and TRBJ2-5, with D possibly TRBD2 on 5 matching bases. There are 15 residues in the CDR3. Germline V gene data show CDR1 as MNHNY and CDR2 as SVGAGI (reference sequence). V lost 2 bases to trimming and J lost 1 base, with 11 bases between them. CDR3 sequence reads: CASSYGVGGQETQYF. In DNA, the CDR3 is TGTGCCAGCAGTTACGGGGTTGGAGGCCAAGAGACCCAGTACTTC.

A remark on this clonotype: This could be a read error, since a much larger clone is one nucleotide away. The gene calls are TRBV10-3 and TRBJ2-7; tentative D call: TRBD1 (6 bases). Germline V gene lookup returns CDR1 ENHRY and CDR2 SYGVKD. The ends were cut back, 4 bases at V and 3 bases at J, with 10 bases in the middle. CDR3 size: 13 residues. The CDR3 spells CAISGRQDYEQYF. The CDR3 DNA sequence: TGTGCCATCAGTGGAAGACAGGACTACGAGCAGTACTTC.

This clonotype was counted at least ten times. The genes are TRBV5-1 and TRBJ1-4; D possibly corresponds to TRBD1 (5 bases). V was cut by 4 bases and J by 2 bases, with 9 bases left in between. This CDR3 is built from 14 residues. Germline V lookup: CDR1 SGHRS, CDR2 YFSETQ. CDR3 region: CASSRDGTNEKLFF. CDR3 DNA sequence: TGCGCCAGCAGCCGGGACGGGACTAATGAAAAACTGTTTTTT. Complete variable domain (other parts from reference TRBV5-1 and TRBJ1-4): KAGVTQTPRYLIKTRGQQVTLSCSPISGHRSVSWYQQTPGQGLQFLFEYFSETQRNKGNFPGRFSGRQFSNSRSEMNVSTLELGDSALYLCASSRDGTNEKLFFGSGTQLSVL.